This T cell receptor beta chain is drawn from a study of control samples from healthy donors and cancer patients. The germline V gene encodes CDR1 SNHLY and CDR2 FYNNEI. Losses at the gene ends were 6 bases for V and 0 bases for J; bases not matched to a gene: 17. The CDR3 consists of 20 residues. This clone was found once. The repertoire was sequenced with immunoSEQ multiplex PCR; TCRdb's copy has only in-frame clones and lacks some. The sample yields 80,000 to 100,000 clones, 79% seen once. The receptor was derived from a woman between 25 and 40 years old in good health. The sequenced material came from blood. The chain links TRBV2 to TRBJ1-6, with 7 nucleotides matching TRBD1. CDR3 amino acids: CASSDLPGQPPSSYNSPLHF. CDR3 nucleotides: TGTGCCAGCAGCGATCTTCCGGGACAGCCACCGAGCTCCTATAATTCACCCCTCCACTTT.